This T cell receptor (beta chain) originates from a study of T cell responses to AZD1222 COVID-19 vaccine. Study results and limitations: Spike-specific TCR breadth and depth grew following two AZD1222 doses. Most donors were white British, females outnumbered males, and clonal diversity was possibly underestimated. The study reported that nearly half of spike-specific TCRs target unmutated variant regions.

This clone was detected only a few times. As yet, its antigen is unknown. TCRdb keeps only in-frame clones here, not all; method: immunoSEQ multiplex PCR. The sample yields about 270,000 clones, 94% seen once. Second-dose intervals of approximately 4 or approximately 12 weeks were pooled. The clonotype originates from an adult who received the AZD1222 COVID-19 vaccine. The sequenced sample was peripheral blood, obtained 28 days after the second AZD1222 dose.

The CDR3 coding sequence is TGTGCCAGCAGCCCTCGGGCAGTCGGACTGGTGGGGAACACCATATATTTT. As protein: CASSPRAVGLVGNTIYF. This chain joins TRBV7-8 and TRBJ1-3, with D uncertain. Germline V gene sequence: CDR1 SGHVS, CDR2 FQNEAQ. V was pared by 5 bases and J by 7 bases, with 24 bases between. The CDR3 consists of 17 residues.